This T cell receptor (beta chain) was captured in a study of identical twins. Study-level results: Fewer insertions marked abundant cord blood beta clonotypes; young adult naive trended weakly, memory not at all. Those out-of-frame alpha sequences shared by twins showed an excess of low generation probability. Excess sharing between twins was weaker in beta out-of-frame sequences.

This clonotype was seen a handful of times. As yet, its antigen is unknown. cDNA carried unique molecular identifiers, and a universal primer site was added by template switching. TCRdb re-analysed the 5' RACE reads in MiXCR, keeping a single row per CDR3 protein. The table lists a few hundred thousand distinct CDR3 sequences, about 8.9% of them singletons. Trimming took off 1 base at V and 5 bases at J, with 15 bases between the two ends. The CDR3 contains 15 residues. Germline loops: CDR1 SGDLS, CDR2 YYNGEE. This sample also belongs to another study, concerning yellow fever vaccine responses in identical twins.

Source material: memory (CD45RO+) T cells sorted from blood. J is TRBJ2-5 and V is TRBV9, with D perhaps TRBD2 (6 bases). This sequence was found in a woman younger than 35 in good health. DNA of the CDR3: TGTGCCAGCAGCGTAAGCCCCTCTGGGACTGAGACCCAGTACTTC. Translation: CASSVSPSGTETQYF.